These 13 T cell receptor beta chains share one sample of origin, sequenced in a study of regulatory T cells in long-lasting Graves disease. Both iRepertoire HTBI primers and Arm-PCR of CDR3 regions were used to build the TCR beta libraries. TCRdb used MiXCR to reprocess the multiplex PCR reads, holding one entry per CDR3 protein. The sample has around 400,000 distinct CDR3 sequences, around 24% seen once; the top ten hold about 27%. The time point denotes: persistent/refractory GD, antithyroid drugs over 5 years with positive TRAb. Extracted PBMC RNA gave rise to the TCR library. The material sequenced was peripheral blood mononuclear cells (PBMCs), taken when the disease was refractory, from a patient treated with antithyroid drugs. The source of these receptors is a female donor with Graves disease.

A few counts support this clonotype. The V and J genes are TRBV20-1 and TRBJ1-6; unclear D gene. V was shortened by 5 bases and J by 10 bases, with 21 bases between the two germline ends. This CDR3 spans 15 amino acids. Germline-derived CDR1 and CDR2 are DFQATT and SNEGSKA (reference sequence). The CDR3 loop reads CSARPGPSARSPLHF. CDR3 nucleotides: TGCAGTGCTCGGCCAGGTCCCTCGGCGAGGTCACCCCTCCACTTT.

The CDR3 loop reads CASSLDGELGYTF. CDR3 DNA: TGTGCCAGTAGTCTTGATGGGGAGCTTGGCTACACCTTC. This chain links TRBV19 with TRBJ1-2; D unresolved. Trimming left V 5 bases short and J 7 bases short, with 14 bases between. Germline lookup yields CDR1 LNHDA and CDR2 SQIVND (reference sequence). The CDR3 runs 13 residues.

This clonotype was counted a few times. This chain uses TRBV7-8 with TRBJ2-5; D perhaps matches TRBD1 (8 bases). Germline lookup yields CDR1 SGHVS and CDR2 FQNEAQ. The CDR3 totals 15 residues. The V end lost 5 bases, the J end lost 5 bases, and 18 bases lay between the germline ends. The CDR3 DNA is TGTGCCAGCAGCCACCCCAGGGGGCGGGAGGAGACCCAGTACTTC. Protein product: CASSHPRGREETQYF.

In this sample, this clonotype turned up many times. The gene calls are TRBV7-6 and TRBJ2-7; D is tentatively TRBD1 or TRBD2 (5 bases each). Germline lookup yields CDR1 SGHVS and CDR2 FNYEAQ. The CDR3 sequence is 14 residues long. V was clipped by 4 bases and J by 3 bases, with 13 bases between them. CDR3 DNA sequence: TGTGCCAGCAGCTCACGGGACGGTTACTACGAGCAGTACTTC. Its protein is CASSSRDGYYEQYF.

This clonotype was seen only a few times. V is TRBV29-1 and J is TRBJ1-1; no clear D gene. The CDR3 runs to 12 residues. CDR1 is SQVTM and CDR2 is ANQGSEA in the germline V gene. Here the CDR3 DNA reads TGCAGGGCCCAAAAAACTGGAGCTGAAGCTTTCTTT. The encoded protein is CRAQKTGAEAFF.

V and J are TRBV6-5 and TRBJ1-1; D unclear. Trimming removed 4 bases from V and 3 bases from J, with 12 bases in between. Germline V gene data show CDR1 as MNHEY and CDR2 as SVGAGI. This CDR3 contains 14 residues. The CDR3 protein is CASSFGRIDTEAFF. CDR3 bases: TGTGCCAGCAGTTTCGGCCGGATTGACACTGAAGCTTTCTTT.

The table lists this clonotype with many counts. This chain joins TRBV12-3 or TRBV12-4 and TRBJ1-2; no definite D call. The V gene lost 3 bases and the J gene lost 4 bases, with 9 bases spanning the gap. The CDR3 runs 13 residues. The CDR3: CASSLTLSYGYTF. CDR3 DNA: TGTGCCAGCAGTTTGACGTTAAGCTATGGCTACACCTTC.

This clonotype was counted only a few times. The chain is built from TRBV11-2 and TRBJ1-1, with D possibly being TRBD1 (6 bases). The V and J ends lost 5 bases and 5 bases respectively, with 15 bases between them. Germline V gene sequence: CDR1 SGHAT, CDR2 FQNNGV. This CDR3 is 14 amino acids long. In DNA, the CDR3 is TGTGCCAGCAGCCTTATGACAGGAAGGACTGAAGCTTTCTTT. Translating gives CASSLMTGRTEAFF.

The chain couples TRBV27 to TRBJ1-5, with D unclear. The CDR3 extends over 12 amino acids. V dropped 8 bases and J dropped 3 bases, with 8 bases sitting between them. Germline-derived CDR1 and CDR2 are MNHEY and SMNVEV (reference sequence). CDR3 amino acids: CASGEYNQPQHF. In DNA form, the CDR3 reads TGTGCCAGCGGGGAGTACAATCAGCCCCAGCATTTT.

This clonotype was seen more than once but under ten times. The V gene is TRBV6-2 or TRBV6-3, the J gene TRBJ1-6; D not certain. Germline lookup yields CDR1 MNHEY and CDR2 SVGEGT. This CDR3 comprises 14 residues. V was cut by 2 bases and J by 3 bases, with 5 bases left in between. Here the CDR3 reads CASSYTDYNSPLHF. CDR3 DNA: TGTGCCAGCAGTTACACAGACTATAATTCACCCCTCCACTTT.

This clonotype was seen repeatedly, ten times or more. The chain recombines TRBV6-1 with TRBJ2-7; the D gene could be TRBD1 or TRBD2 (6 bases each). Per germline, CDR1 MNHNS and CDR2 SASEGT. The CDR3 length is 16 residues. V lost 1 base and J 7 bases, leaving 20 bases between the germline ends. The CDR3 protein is CASSEDTGTQGGEQYF. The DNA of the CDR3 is TGTGCCAGCAGTGAAGACACCGGGACACAGGGAGGAGAGCAGTACTTC.

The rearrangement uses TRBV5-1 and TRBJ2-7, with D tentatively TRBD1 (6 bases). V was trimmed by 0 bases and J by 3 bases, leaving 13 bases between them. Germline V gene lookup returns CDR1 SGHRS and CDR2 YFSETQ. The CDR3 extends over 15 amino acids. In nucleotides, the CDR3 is TGCGCCAGCAGCTTGGCCGGTCAGGGGATCTACGAGCAGTACTTC. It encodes CASSLAGQGIYEQYF.

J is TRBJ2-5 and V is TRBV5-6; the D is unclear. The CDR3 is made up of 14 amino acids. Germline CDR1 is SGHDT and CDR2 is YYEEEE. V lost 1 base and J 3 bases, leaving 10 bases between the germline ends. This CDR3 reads CASSLRLTKETQYF. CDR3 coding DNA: TGTGCCAGCAGCTTGCGTCTCACCAAAGAGACCCAGTACTTC.